This T cell receptor (beta chain) derives from a study of blood T cell repertoires in COVID-19. CDR3 length: 15 amino acids. Germline CDR1 and CDR2: SGHNT and YYREEE (reference sequence). A word on this clone: Germline is not matched at one junction end, which may reflect a read error.

Produced via immunoSEQ multiplex PCR; TCRdb's table is partial and in-frame only. The data hold 200,000 to 300,000 clones, with around 85% observed a single time. Material: peripheral blood. This TCR came from a woman aged 60 to 75 with active or convalescent COVID-19. V is TRBV5-4 and J is TRBJ1-1; 7 nucleotides agree with TRBD1. CDR3 loop: CASREGQLMKTEAFF. The CDR3 DNA is TGTGCCAGCAGAGAGGGACAGCTGATGAAGACTGAAGCTTTCTTT.